Following are 29 T cell receptor beta chains from one sample sequenced in a study of STAT5B mutations in CD4+ large granular lymphocyte leukemia. The assay was immunoSEQ multiplex PCR, and TCRdb's table has in-frame clones only and misses some. The sample lists around 35,000 clones; about 70% were seen once. Sequencing was performed on CD4+ T cells from blood buffy coats. These receptor sequences come from a human donor in good health.

This clone was observed a handful of times. This sequence joins TRBV7-2 and TRBJ1-1; 8 positions match TRBD1. The CDR3 length is 16 residues. Germline loops: CDR1 SGHTA, CDR2 FQGNSA. V dropped 5 bases and J dropped 1; count of bases not matched to a gene: 9. The CDR3 DNA sequence: TGTGCCAGCAGCCCCGGGACAGGTTTAGGGAACACTGAAGCTTTCTTT. This translates into CASSPGTGLGNTEAFF.

This clone was recorded once. The rearrangement joins TRBV4-3 to TRBJ1-1, with TRBD1 matching 8 bases. The CDR3 runs to 15 residues. Germline-derived CDR1 and CDR2 are LGHNA and YSLEER. Trimming cost V 2 bases and J 6 bases; bases outside gene matches: 8. The CDR3 sequence is CASSQLGTGSAEAFF. The CDR3, as DNA: TGCGCCAGCAGCCAACTTGGGACAGGCAGCGCTGAAGCTTTCTTT.

The chain employs TRBV21-1 and TRBJ1-3; the D call TRBD1 from the table was never checked on the DNA. TRBV21-1 is annotated as a pseudogene. The CDR3 is made up of 16 amino acids. The CDR3 nucleotides read TGTGCCAGCTCCTGGGACAGGGGGTACTCTGGAAACACCATATATTTT. Its protein product is CASSWDRGYSGNTIYF.

Only a few counts were recorded for this clone. This chain joins TRBV28 and TRBJ1-6; a possible D gene is TRBD1 (5 bases). The germline V gene encodes CDR1 MDHEN and CDR2 SYDVKM. This CDR3 is built from 13 residues. Trimming pared 7 bases from V and 3 bases from J, leaving 7 bases between. The CDR3 nucleotides are TGTGCCAGCACCCAGGGCTATAATTCACCCCTCCACTTT. Translation: CASTQGYNSPLHF.

The genes are TRBV5-6 and TRBJ2-5; 8 bases are a match to TRBD2. Germline V gene sequence: CDR1 SGHDT, CDR2 YYEEEE. This CDR3 is 16 amino acids long. Trimming removed 0 bases from V and 0 bases from J; junction bases left unmatched: 4. CDR3 DNA sequence: TGTGCCAGCAGCTTGGTGTCGGGGGGGTACCAAGAGACCCAGTACTTC. Translated, it gives CASSLVSGGYQETQYF.

V gene TRBV9 combines with J gene TRBJ1-4; D remains unclear. CDR1 SGDLS and CDR2 YYNGEE come from the germline V gene. The germline V and J ends were trimmed by 0 bases and 8 bases, with 11 bases remaining between them. The CDR3 is 14 residues long. DNA of the CDR3: TGTGCCAGCAGCGTAGGCCGCCTGGAAGAAAAACTGTTTTTT. Amino acid sequence: CASSVGRLEEKLFF.

The V and J genes are TRBV5-6 and TRBJ2-5; TRBD1 or TRBD2 may be the D gene (5 bases each). Germline assignment: CDR1 SGHDT and CDR2 YYEEEE. This CDR3 is built from 13 residues. Trimming stripped 4 bases from V and 5 bases from J, with 12 bases between. CDR3 sequence reads: CASSRGAGETQYF. The CDR3 DNA follows: TGTGCCAGCAGCCGAGGGGCTGGGGAGACCCAGTACTTC.

The chain joins TRBV4-1 to TRBJ2-1; TRBD2 might be the D (6 bases). The CDR3 sequence is 15 residues long. Trimming left V 2 bases short and J 11 bases short, with 19 bases between. The germline CDR1 and CDR2 sequences are MGHRA and YSYEKL. The CDR3 is CASSQFDSPGAKQFF. CDR3 in DNA: TGCGCCAGCAGCCAATTTGACAGCCCGGGAGCTAAGCAGTTCTTC.

The genes are TRBV27 and TRBJ1-2; TRBD1 might be the D (5 bases). Germline CDR1 reads MNHEY; CDR2 reads SMNVEV (reference sequence). The CDR3 runs 15 residues. With 5 bases removed from V and 4 bases from J, the gap between germline ends came to 17 bases. CDR3 nucleotide sequence: TGTGCCAGCAGTACCCTTGTGACGGGACCCTATGGCTACACCTTC. This gives the protein CASSTLVTGPYGYTF.

The rearrangement joins TRBV19 to TRBJ2-3; TRBD1 is a possible D gene (7 bases). The CDR3 is 15 amino acids. The germline V and J ends were trimmed by 6 bases and 1 base, with 14 bases remaining between them. CDR1 and CDR2 (germline): LNHDA, SQIVND (reference sequence). The DNA of the CDR3 is TGTGCCAGTAGCGACCAGGGGGGTCGCACAGATACGCAGTATTTT. Protein sequence: CASSDQGGRTDTQYF. The full variable domain, its missing parts supplied by reference TRBV19 and TRBJ2-3, is DGGITQSPKYLFRKEGQNVTLSCEQNLNHDAMYWYRQDPGQGLRLIYYSQIVNDFQKGDIAEGYSVSREKKESFPLTVTSAQKNPTAFYLCASSDQGGRTDTQYFGPGTRLTVL.

This chain connects TRBV5-6 to TRBJ1-1; TRBD1 might be the D (6 bases). The germline gives CDR1 SGHDT, CDR2 YYEEEE. The CDR3 length is 15 residues. With 4 bases removed from V and 7 bases from J, the gap between germline ends came to 20 bases. This chain's CDR3 is CASSERLTGPHEAFF. In nucleotides, the CDR3 is TGTGCCAGCAGCGAGAGACTGACAGGCCCCCATGAAGCTTTCTTT.

CDR3 in amino acids: CASSIGVGQVGAQYF. Written as DNA, the CDR3 is TGTGCCAGTAGTATTGGGGTAGGACAGGTCGGTGCCCAGTACTTC. The chain has TRBV19 and TRBJ2-5; 7 bases map to TRBD1. The V and J ends lost 3 bases and 9 bases, in that order; junction bases with no gene match: 13. The germline V gene has CDR1 LNHDA and CDR2 SQIVND (reference sequence). This CDR3 is 15 amino acids long.

This clone was seen just once. The chain employs TRBV5-6 and TRBJ2-2; D not resolved. Germline V gene lookup returns CDR1 SGHDT and CDR2 YYEEEE. Trimming stripped 4 bases from V and 0 bases from J, with 16 bases between. The CDR3 sequence is 17 residues long. The CDR3 region is CASSRAASWANTGELFF. Written as DNA, the CDR3 is TGTGCCAGCAGCCGGGCCGCTAGTTGGGCGAACACCGGGGAGCTGTTTTTT.

This CDR3 reads CASSAGTANTEAFF. Here the CDR3 DNA reads TGTGCCAGCAGTGCCGGGACAGCGAACACTGAAGCTTTCTTT. The genes are TRBV27 and TRBJ1-1; 7 bases are a match to TRBD1. The germline V gene encodes CDR1 MNHEY and CDR2 SMNVEV (reference sequence). The ends lost 5 bases at V and 1 base at J; junction bases unmatched: 4. This CDR3 has 14 amino acids.

The chain employs TRBV5-1 and TRBJ2-1; 11 positions agree with TRBD1. This CDR3 comprises 15 residues. Trimming removed 3 bases from V and 9 bases from J; junction bases left unmatched: 8. CDR1 is SGHRS, CDR2 YFSETQ, per germline. In nucleotides, the CDR3 is TGCGCCAGCAGCTCGGGACAGGGGGGACTGGGTGAGCAGTTCTTC. This codes for CASSSGQGGLGEQFF.

This clone was seen a few times. The chain has TRBV2 and TRBJ1-5; D unresolved. Trimming shortened V by 4 bases and J by 3 bases, and 13 bases separated the two germline ends. The CDR3 runs 15 residues. Germline V gives CDR1 SNHLY, CDR2 FYNNEI. The CDR3 DNA sequence: TGTGCCAGCAGTGGTGACGTTGCTTACAATCAGCCCCAGCATTTT. Its translation: CASSGDVAYNQPQHF.

V gene TRBV6-1 combines with J gene TRBJ1-5; D uncertain. The CDR3 loop spans 11 amino acids. Between the trimmed V and J ends, which lost 5 bases and 11 bases, there was a span of 10 bases. Germline CDR1 is MNHNS and CDR2 is SASEGT. The CDR3 protein is CASSRELTQHF. CDR3 DNA sequence: TGTGCCAGCAGTAGGGAATTGACCCAGCATTTT.

CDR3 in amino acids: CASSIDAWGSSSYEQYF. DNA for the CDR3: TGTGCCAGTAGTATAGATGCCTGGGGTAGCTCGTCCTACGAGCAGTACTTC. This chain connects TRBV19 to TRBJ2-7; D is undetermined. This CDR3 contains 17 residues. From germline, CDR1 is LNHDA and CDR2 SQIVND (reference sequence). Trimming took off 0 bases at V and 1 base at J, with 16 bases between the two ends.

The chain combines TRBV7-3 with TRBJ1-6; no clear D. The ends were cut back, 2 bases at V and 6 bases at J, with 8 bases in the middle. The germline gives CDR1 SGHTA, CDR2 FQGTGA. CDR3 length: 14 residues. CDR3 protein: CASSLEPINSPLHF. The CDR3 coding sequence is TGTGCCAGCAGCTTAGAACCTATTAATTCACCCCTCCACTTT. Combining the CDR3 with reference TRBV7-3 and TRBJ1-6 gives the whole variable domain GAGVSQTPSNKVTEKGKYVELRCDPISGHTALYWYRQSLGQGPEFLIYFQGTGAADDSGLPNDRFFAVRPEGSVSTLKIQRTERGDSAVYLCASSLEPINSPLHFGNGTRLTVT.

This clone has just one count. This sequence joins TRBV11-3 and TRBJ1-1; 7 bases map to TRBD1. Per the germline V gene, CDR1 is SGHNT and CDR2 is YENEEA. J gave up 2 bases and V 2 bases, and 8 bases lay outside the gene matches. CDR3 size: 16 residues. CDR3 sequence (DNA): TGTGCCAGCAGCTTAAAACGGACAGGAATCAACACTGAAGCTTTCTTT. Amino acid sequence: CASSLKRTGINTEAFF. Supplemented by reference TRBV11-3 and TRBJ1-1, the full variable domain reads EAGVVQSPRYKIIEKKQPVAFWCNPISGHNTLYWYLQNLGQGPELLIRYENEEAVDDSQLPKDRFSAERLKGVDSTLKIQPAELGDSAVYLCASSLKRTGINTEAFFGQGTRLTVV.

This clone was observed a few times. The J gene is TRBJ1-2, the V gene TRBV5-1; tentative D call: TRBD1 (5 bases). CDR1 is SGHRS, CDR2 YFSETQ, per germline. The CDR3 covers 15 residues. V gave up 0 bases and J gave up 6 bases, with 15 bases separating them. The DNA for the CDR3 is TGCGCCAGCAGCTTGGAAGGCAGGGTGGTCGATGGCTACACCTTC. Amino acids: CASSLEGRVVDGYTF. The full variable domain, its missing parts supplied by reference TRBV5-1 and TRBJ1-2, is KAGVTQTPRYLIKTRGQQVTLSCSPISGHRSVSWYQQTPGQGLQFLFEYFSETQRNKGNFPGRFSGRQFSNSRSEMNVSTLELGDSALYLCASSLEGRVVDGYTFGSGTRLTVV.

The chain carries TRBV7-2 and TRBJ1-5; no definite D call. Trimming removed 0 bases from V and 6 bases from J, with 6 bases in between. The CDR3 runs 13 residues. Germline-derived CDR1 and CDR2 are SGHTA and FQGNSA. The CDR3 reads CASSLALRQPQHF. In nucleotides, the CDR3 is TGTGCCAGCAGCTTAGCCCTCCGTCAGCCCCAGCATTTT. The variable domain in full, completed from reference TRBV7-2 and TRBJ1-5, reads GAGVSQSPSNKVTEKGKDVELRCDPISGHTALYWYRQSLGQGLEFLIYFQGNSAPDKSGLPSDRFSAERTGGSVSTLTIQRTQQEDSAVYLCASSLALRQPQHFGDGTRLSIL.

The V gene is TRBV27, the J gene TRBJ1-4; no clear D gene. The CDR3 runs to 14 residues. CDR1 is MNHEY, CDR2 SMNVEV, per germline (reference sequence). Trimming stripped 6 bases from V and 7 bases from J, with 15 bases between. The CDR3 is CASSSTLFGEKLFF. CDR3 sequence (DNA): TGTGCCAGCAGCTCTACACTATTTGGTGAAAAACTGTTTTTT.

This chain's CDR3 is CASSQRVGQQETQYF. As DNA, the CDR3 is TGTGCCAGCAGCCAACGCGTCGGACAGCAAGAGACCCAGTACTTC. The rearrangement uses TRBV11-3 and TRBJ2-5, with D possibly being TRBD1 (6 bases). Trimming took 5 bases from V and 2 from J, leaving 15 bases between them. Germline assignment: CDR1 SGHNT and CDR2 YENEEA. This CDR3 comprises 15 residues.

This clone was detected once. The chain employs TRBV27 and TRBJ2-2, with unresolved D. V lost 0 bases to trimming and J lost 1 base, with 12 bases between them. The CDR3 sequence is 17 residues long. Germline CDR1 MNHEY, CDR2 SMNVEV (reference sequence). In DNA form, the CDR3 reads TGTGCCAGCAGTTTATCGGGCGGAACGGTGAACACCGGGGAGCTGTTTTTT. Encoded protein: CASSLSGGTVNTGELFF.

The rearrangement uses TRBV7-9 and TRBJ1-1; no reliable D call. The CDR3 length is 14 residues. V dropped 2 bases and J dropped 1 base, with 8 bases sitting between them. Germline CDR1 SEHNR, CDR2 FQNEAQ (reference sequence). CDR3 sequence: CASSLSSANTEAFF. The CDR3 DNA is TGTGCCAGCAGCTTATCCTCTGCGAACACTGAAGCTTTCTTT.

CDR3 nucleotides: TGTGCCACGACCAGGGGGGGTAGCACAGATACGCAGTATTTT. Its protein product is CATTRGGSTDTQYF. V gene TRBV25-1 combines with J gene TRBJ2-3; perhaps D is TRBD1 or TRBD2 (7 bases each). There are 14 residues in the CDR3. V lost 10 bases to trimming and J lost 0 bases, with 14 bases between them. CDR1 is MGHDK and CDR2 is SYGVNS in the germline V gene.

V is TRBV10-3 and J is TRBJ2-5, with 7 positions matching TRBD1. CDR1 and CDR2 from the germline V gene are ENHRY and SYGVKD. With V trimmed by 3 bases and J by 2 bases, 3 bases remained unmatched. The CDR3 spans 14 residues. CDR3 sequence: CAISDRTGQETQYF. The CDR3 nucleotides are TGTGCCATCAGTGATAGGACAGGACAAGAGACCCAGTACTTC.

The chain is built from TRBV4-3 and TRBJ1-2; D is possibly TRBD1 (6 bases). The germline V gene has CDR1 LGHNA and CDR2 YSLEER. The germline V and J ends were trimmed by 3 bases and 2 bases, with 10 bases remaining between them. This CDR3 spans 14 amino acids. The CDR3, as DNA: TGCGCCAGCAGCCATGACAGGAGAAACTATGGCTACACCTTC. Translated, it gives CASSHDRRNYGYTF.